This T cell receptor (beta chain) is drawn from a study of T-cell reconstitution after alpha-beta-depleted transplantation in children. This CDR3 comprises 14 residues. V dropped 6 bases and J dropped 4 bases, with 18 bases sitting between them. Germline V lookup: CDR1 DFQATT, CDR2 SNEGSKA (reference sequence). This sample's TCRbeta library carried unique molecular identifier barcodes. Using its own MiXCR run on the PCR reads, TCRdb lists one record per CDR3 protein. This repertoire shows about a million distinct CDR3 sequences, roughly 29% found once; its top ten account for roughly 31%. The chain has TRBV20-1 and TRBJ2-5; either TRBD1 or TRBD2 may fit D (5 bases each). The material was PBMCs, mostly from graft donor cells, obtained 360 days after TCRalphabeta/CD19-depleted stem cell transplant. The TCR comes from a boy younger than two who had a stem cell transplant for SCID, so the T cells may come from the graft donor. The CDR3 loop is CSAVQGRFRETQYF. DNA of the CDR3: TGCAGTGCCGTCCAGGGACGCTTCCGAGAGACCCAGTACTTC.